One TCR beta chain is described in this entry. This specimen belongs to a study of identical twins. From the 5' RACE reads, TCRdb called clonotypes with MiXCR, one entry per CDR3 protein. The table includes roughly 350,000 distinct CDR3 sequences, more than 9% detected once. Germline V gene data show CDR1 as SQVTM and CDR2 as ANQGSEA. The CDR3 covers 18 residues. J lost 2 bases, V lost 7 bases, and 14 bases had no gene match. These data also featured in a second study, about yellow fever vaccine responses in identical twins.

This chain connects TRBV29-1 to TRBJ2-1; 13 bases agree with TRBD2. Sequenced material: CD8+ T cells sorted from blood. The sequence came from a young woman in good health. CDR3 coding DNA: TGCAGCGCCGAGGTAGGACTAGCGGGGGAAAACACCTACAATGAGCAGTTCTTC. The encoded protein is CSAEVGLAGENTYNEQFF.